A single sample gave rise to the 7 T cell receptor beta chains below, sequenced in a study of T cell responses to AZD1222 COVID-19 vaccine. Profiling relied on immunoSEQ multiplex PCR, and the TCRdb table lists in-frame clones only, not all of them. The profile shows approximately 140,000 clones, around 88% of them singletons. Material: peripheral blood, obtained on day 0 of AZD1222 vaccination. These receptors all stem from an adult in good health.

The rearrangement uses TRBV19 and TRBJ1-1; possible D gene TRBD1, 6 bases. V gave up 5 bases and J gave up 6 bases, with 13 bases separating them. Per germline, CDR1 LNHDA and CDR2 SQIVND (reference sequence). The CDR3 loop spans 13 amino acids. The CDR3 bases are TGTGCCAGTAGTGCCCTACAGGGATCTGAAGCTTTCTTT. Residues: CASSALQGSEAFF.

V gene TRBV7-2 combines with J gene TRBJ1-1; D unclear. The ends were cut back, 1 base at V and 1 base at J, with 7 bases in the middle. Per the germline V gene, CDR1 is SGHTA and CDR2 is FQGNSA. The length of the CDR3 is 14 residues. The CDR3 DNA is TGTGCCAGCAGCTTAGACAGAGCGAACACTGAAGCTTTCTTT. Translation: CASSLDRANTEAFF.

This rearrangement joins TRBV6-5 to TRBJ2-3, with 8 bases matching TRBD1. The CDR3 contains 15 residues. Germline lookup yields CDR1 MNHEY and CDR2 SVGAGI. The V gene end was trimmed by 5 bases and the J gene end by 4 bases; junction bases not matched to a gene: 8. The CDR3 reads CASSNTAGGADTQYF. The CDR3 bases are TGTGCCAGCAGTAACACGGCAGGGGGCGCAGATACGCAGTATTTT.

The V and J genes are TRBV7-2 and TRBJ1-1, with a tentative D call TRBD1 (5 bases). From germline, CDR1 is SGHTA and CDR2 FQGNSA. The CDR3 contains 14 residues. With 5 bases removed from V and 2 bases from J, the gap between germline ends came to 12 bases. The CDR3 region is CASSKRGDNTEAFF. For the CDR3, the DNA is TGTGCCAGCAGCAAAAGGGGAGATAACACTGAAGCTTTCTTT.

A word on this clone: Other DNA sequences within the sample encode an identical CDR3. V usage is TRBV5-1 and J usage is TRBJ1-4; TRBD1 is a possible D gene (5 bases). With 0 bases removed from V and 3 bases from J, the gap between germline ends came to 6 bases. There are 14 residues in the CDR3. CDR1 and CDR2 from the germline V gene are SGHRS and YFSETQ. CDR3 DNA: TGCGCCAGCAGCTTGGTGGGGGCTAATGAAAAACTGTTTTTT. Encoded protein: CASSLVGANEKLFF.

The V and J genes are TRBV28 and TRBJ1-2; D remains unclear. This CDR3 is built from 13 residues. The germline gives CDR1 MDHEN, CDR2 SYDVKM. Trimming took 7 bases from V and 4 from J, leaving 13 bases between them. The CDR3: CASTYAVIYGYTF. CDR3 in DNA: TGTGCCAGCACTTATGCAGTCATCTATGGCTACACCTTC.

This clone showed up just a few times. V gene TRBV29-1 combines with J gene TRBJ2-7; D may be TRBD1 or TRBD2 (5 bases each). Per germline, CDR1 SQVTM and CDR2 ANQGSEA. This CDR3 is 12 amino acids long. The CDR3 sequence: CGARGPAVEQYF. CDR3 sequence (DNA): TGCGGAGCGAGGGGCCCAGCGGTCGAGCAGTACTTC.